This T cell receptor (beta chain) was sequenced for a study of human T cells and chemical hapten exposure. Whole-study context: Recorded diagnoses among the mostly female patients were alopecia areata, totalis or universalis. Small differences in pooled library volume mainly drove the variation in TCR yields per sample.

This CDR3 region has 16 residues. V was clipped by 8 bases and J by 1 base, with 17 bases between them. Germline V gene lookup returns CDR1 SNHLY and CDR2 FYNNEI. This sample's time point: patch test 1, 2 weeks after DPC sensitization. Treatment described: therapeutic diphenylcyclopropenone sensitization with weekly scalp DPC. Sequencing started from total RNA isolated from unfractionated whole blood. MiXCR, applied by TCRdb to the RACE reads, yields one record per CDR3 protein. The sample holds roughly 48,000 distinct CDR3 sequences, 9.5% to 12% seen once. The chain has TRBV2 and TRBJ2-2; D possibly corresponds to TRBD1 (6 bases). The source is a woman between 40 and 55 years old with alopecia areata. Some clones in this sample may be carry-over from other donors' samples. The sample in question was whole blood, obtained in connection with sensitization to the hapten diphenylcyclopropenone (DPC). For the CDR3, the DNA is TGTGCCAGCGGGCGAGAGGACAGCCGGAACACCGGGGAGCTGTTTTTT. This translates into CASGREDSRNTGELFF.